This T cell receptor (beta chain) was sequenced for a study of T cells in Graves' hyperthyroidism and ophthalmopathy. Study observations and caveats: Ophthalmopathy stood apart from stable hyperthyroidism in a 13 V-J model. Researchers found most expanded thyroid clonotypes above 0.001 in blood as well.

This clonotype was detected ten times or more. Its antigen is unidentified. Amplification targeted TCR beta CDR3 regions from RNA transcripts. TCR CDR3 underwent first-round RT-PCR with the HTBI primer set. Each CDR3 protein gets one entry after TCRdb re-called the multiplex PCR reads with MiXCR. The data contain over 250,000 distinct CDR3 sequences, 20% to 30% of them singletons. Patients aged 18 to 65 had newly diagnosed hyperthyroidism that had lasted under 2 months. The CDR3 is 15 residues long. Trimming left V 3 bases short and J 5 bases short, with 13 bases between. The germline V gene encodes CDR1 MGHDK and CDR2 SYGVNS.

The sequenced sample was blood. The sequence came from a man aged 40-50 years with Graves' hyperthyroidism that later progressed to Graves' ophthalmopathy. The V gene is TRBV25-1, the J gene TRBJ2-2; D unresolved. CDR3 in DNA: TGTGCCAGCAGTGACACCGGAGCTTCTACCGGGGAGCTGTTTTTT. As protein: CASSDTGASTGELFF.